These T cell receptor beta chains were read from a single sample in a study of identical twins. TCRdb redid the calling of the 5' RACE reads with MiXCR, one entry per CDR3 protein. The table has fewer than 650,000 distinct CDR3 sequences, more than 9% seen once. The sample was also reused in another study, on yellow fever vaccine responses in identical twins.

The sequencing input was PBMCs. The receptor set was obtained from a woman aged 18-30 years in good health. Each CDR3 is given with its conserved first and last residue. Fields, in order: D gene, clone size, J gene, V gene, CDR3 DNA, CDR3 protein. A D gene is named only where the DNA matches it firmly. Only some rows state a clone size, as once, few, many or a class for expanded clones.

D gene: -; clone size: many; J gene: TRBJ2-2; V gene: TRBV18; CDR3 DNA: TGTGCCAGCTCACCAGGGAAGGACACCGGGGAGCTGTTTTTT; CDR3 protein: CASSPGKDTGELFF
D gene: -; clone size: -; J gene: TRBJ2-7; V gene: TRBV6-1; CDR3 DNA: TGTGCCAGCAGCTCACCGGCAGTCTCCTACGAGCAGTACTTC; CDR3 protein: CASSSPAVSYEQYF
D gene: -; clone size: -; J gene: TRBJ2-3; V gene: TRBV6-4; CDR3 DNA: TGTGCCAGCAGTGAAGGTGCGCGGGGTCGCACAGATACGCAGTATTTT; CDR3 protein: CASSEGARGRTDTQYF
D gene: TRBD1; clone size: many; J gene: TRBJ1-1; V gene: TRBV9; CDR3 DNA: TGTGCCAGCAGCGGGAAACAGGGGACCACTGAAGCTTTCTTT; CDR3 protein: CASSGKQGTTEAFF
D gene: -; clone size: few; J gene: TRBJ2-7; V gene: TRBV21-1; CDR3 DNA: TGTGCCAGCAGCAAATCAATGGCTACTTACTCCTACGAGCAGTACTTC; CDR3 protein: CASSKSMATYSYEQYF
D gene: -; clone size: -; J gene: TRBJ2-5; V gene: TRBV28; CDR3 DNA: TGTGCCAGCAGTTTATTCGGAAGCGCCAAAGAGACCCAGTACTTC; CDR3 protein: CASSLFGSAKETQYF
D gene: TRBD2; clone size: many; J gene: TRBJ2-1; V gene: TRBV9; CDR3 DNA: TGTGCCAGCAGCGTAGAAGGGACTAGATCCTACAATGAGCAGTTCTTC; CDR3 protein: CASSVEGTRSYNEQFF
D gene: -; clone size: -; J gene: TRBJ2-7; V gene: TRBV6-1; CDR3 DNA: TGTGCCAGCAGTGAATGGAAGGAGCAGTACTTC; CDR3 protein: CASSEWKEQYF
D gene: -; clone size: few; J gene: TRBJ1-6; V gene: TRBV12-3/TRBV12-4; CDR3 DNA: TGTGCCAGCAGCCTCCAGAAATATTCACCCCTCCACTTT; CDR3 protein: CASSLQKYSPLHF
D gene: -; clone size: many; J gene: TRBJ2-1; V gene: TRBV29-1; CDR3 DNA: TGCAGCGTTGAAGATTGGCCGGAAAAAGGCAATGAGCAGTTCTTC; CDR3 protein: CSVEDWPEKGNEQFF
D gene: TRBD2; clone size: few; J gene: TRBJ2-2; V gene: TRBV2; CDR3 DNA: TGTGCCACCAAAGCGGGAGCCGGGGAGCTGTTTTTT; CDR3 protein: CATKAGAGELFF
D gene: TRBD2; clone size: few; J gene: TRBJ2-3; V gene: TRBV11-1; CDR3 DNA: TGTGCCAGCAGCTTTGGACTAGCGAGTAGCACAGATACGCAGTATTTT; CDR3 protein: CASSFGLASSTDTQYF
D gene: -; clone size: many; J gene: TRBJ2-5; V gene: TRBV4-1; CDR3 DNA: TGCGCCAGCAGCCAAGGTTTGGCCAGCTTCCAAGAGACCCAGTACTTC; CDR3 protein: CASSQGLASFQETQYF
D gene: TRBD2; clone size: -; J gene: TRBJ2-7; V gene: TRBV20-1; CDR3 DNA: TGCAGTGCTAGAGATCGGAGCGGGAGCTCCTACGAGCAGTACTTC; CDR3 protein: CSARDRSGSSYEQYF
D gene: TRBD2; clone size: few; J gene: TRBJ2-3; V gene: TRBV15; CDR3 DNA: TGTGCCACCAGTATTGCGGCCTCATTAGCGGGGCCTAGCACAGATACGCAGTATTTT; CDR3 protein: CATSIAASLAGPSTDTQYF
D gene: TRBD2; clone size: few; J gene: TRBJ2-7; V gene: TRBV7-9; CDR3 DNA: TGTGCCAGCAGCTTAGATTTGCGGGAGGGTAAGCAGTACTTC; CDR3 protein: CASSLDLREGKQYF
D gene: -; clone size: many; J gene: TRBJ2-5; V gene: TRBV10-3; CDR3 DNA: TGTGCCATCAGTGAGGAAGAGACCCAGTACTTC; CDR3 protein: CAISEEETQYF
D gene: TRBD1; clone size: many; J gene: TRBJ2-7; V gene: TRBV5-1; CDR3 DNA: TGCGCCAGCAGCTTTGGGACAGGGTCGCCTTTCGAGCAGTACTTC; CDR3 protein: CASSFGTGSPFEQYF